This entry lists 24 T cell receptor beta chains sequenced from one sample in a study of blood T cell repertoires in COVID-19. Using immunoSEQ multiplex PCR, the repertoire was profiled, and TCRdb retains in-frame clones only, with some absent. This sample has fewer than 300,000 clones, with approximately 90% found just once. Sample: peripheral blood. The receptor source for this set is a woman aged 30 to 39 with COVID-19, enrolled during active disease.

The chain joins TRBV7-9 to TRBJ1-5; tentative D call: TRBD1 (5 bases). V was shortened by 0 bases and J by 0 bases, with 12 bases between the two germline ends. CDR3 length: 17 amino acids. Germline V CDR1 and CDR2: SEHNR, FQNEAQ (reference sequence). DNA of the CDR3: TGTGCCAGCAGCTTAGCGGAGGGGCCATATAGCAATCAGCCCCAGCATTTT. Translated: CASSLAEGPYSNQPQHF. The full variable domain, in which reference TRBV7-9 and TRBJ1-5 provide the parts outside the CDR3, is DTGVSQNPRHKITKRGQNVTFRCDPISEHNRLYWYRQTLGQGPEFLTYFQNEAQLEKSRLLSDRFSAERPKGSFSTLEIQRTEQGDSAMYLCASSLAEGPYSNQPQHFGDGTRLSIL.

This chain uses TRBV7-9 with TRBJ2-5; D call uncertain. Trimming shortened V by 2 bases and J by 4 bases, and 11 bases separated the two germline ends. The CDR3 is made up of 14 amino acids. The germline V gene has CDR1 SEHNR and CDR2 FQNEAQ (reference sequence). CDR3 sequence (DNA): TGTGCCAGCAGCTTAACCCAACCGGGAGAGACCCAGTACTTC. Translation: CASSLTQPGETQYF.

This clone was detected a few times. The chain has TRBV25-1 and TRBJ2-1; maybe TRBD2 (6 bases). The length of the CDR3 is 15 residues. V dropped 3 bases and J dropped 0 bases, with 9 bases sitting between them. Germline values: CDR1 MGHDK, CDR2 SYGVNS. The CDR3 DNA reads as TGTGCCAGCAGTGATGGGGGGTTCTCCTACAATGAGCAGTTCTTC. It codes for CASSDGGFSYNEQFF.

This chain links TRBV7-2 with TRBJ2-6; D possibly corresponds to TRBD2 (5 bases). This CDR3 region has 18 residues. Germline CDR1 SGHTA, CDR2 FQGNSA. Trimming took 5 bases from V and 1 from J, leaving 18 bases between them. DNA of the CDR3: TGTGCCAGCAGCCTAGGCGGGCGGTCGGGGTCTGGGGCCAACGTCCTGACTTTC. Protein product: CASSLGGRSGSGANVLTF.

This rearrangement joins TRBV9 to TRBJ2-7, with 14 bases lining up with TRBD2. This CDR3 has 19 residues. V gave up 0 bases and J gave up 1 base; unmatched junction bases: 9. Germline V CDR1 and CDR2: SGDLS, YYNGEE. This chain's CDR3 is CASSVGAGLAGERSYEQYF. The CDR3 DNA reads TGTGCCAGCAGCGTAGGAGCGGGACTAGCGGGGGAGAGGTCCTACGAGCAGTACTTC.

The chain is built from TRBV6-5 and TRBJ1-6; 7 bases agree with TRBD1. The CDR3 totals 15 residues. After removal of 7 bases from V and 8 bases from J, the junction contained 11 bases not matched to a gene. Germline values: CDR1 MNHEY, CDR2 SVGAGI. The CDR3 nucleotides are TGTGCCAGCACTCCCAGGGGGGTTGGGTATTCACCCCTCCACTTT. It encodes CASTPRGVGYSPLHF.

With regard to this clone: Other DNA sequences in the same sample also yield this CDR3. This sequence joins TRBV3-1 (or the pseudogene TRBV3-2) and TRBJ1-3; 7 bases are a match to TRBD1. Germline loops: CDR1 LGHDT, CDR2 YNNKEL (reference sequence). The CDR3 has 16 residues. The V gene end was trimmed by 4 bases and the J gene end by 0 bases; junction bases not matched to a gene: 6. CDR3 sequence: CASSPRQGSSGNTIYF. For the CDR3, the DNA is TGTGCCAGCAGCCCTCGACAGGGTAGCTCTGGAAACACCATATATTTT.

V is TRBV19 and J is TRBJ2-7; tentatively, D is TRBD1 (6 bases). The V gene's germline CDR1 is LNHDA and CDR2 SQIVND (reference sequence). The CDR3 consists of 13 residues. V was trimmed by 4 bases and J by 4 bases, leaving 11 bases between them. DNA of the CDR3: TGTGCCAGTAGTACCCTACAGGGTTACGAGCAGTACTTC. As protein: CASSTLQGYEQYF. The whole variable domain, filled in from reference TRBV19 and TRBJ2-7, reads DGGITQSPKYLFRKEGQNVTLSCEQNLNHDAMYWYRQDPGQGLRLIYYSQIVNDFQKGDIAEGYSVSREKKESFPLTVTSAQKNPTAFYLCASSTLQGYEQYFGPGTRLTVT.

The J gene is TRBJ2-3, the V gene TRBV4-1; weak D call: TRBD1 (5 bases). CDR1 is MGHRA, CDR2 YSYEKL, per germline. The V gene lost 1 base and the J gene lost 5 bases, with 16 bases spanning the gap. The CDR3 spans 16 residues. CDR3 sequence: CASSQVPQGEEDTQYF. In DNA, the CDR3 is TGCGCCAGCAGCCAAGTTCCGCAGGGCGAGGAAGATACGCAGTATTTT.

The rearrangement uses TRBV5-1 and TRBJ2-7, with 7 bases matching TRBD2. The CDR3 covers 15 residues. The junction had 4 bases not matched to a gene; V was cut back by 0 bases and J by 1 base. Germline-derived CDR1 and CDR2 are SGHRS and YFSETQ. The CDR3 region has the DNA TGCGCCAGCAGCTTGGGAGGGAGGGCTTCCTACGAGCAGTACTTC. The encoded protein is CASSLGGRASYEQYF. The variable domain in full, with the rest retrieved from reference TRBV5-1 and TRBJ2-7, is KAGVTQTPRYLIKTRGQQVTLSCSPISGHRSVSWYQQTPGQGLQFLFEYFSETQRNKGNFPGRFSGRQFSNSRSEMNVSTLELGDSALYLCASSLGGRASYEQYFGPGTRLTVT.

V gene TRBV24-1 combines with J gene TRBJ1-1; 8 nucleotides align to TRBD1. This CDR3 is built from 17 residues. Germline lookup yields CDR1 KGHDR and CDR2 SFDVKD. J was trimmed by 0 bases and V by 4 bases; bases with no gene match: 9. The CDR3 DNA is TGTGCCACCAGTGAACTAGGACAGGGCACGATGAACACTGAAGCTTTCTTT. As protein: CATSELGQGTMNTEAFF.

The J gene is TRBJ1-6, the V gene TRBV27, with 11 bases matching TRBD1. Germline loops: CDR1 MNHEY, CDR2 SMNVEV (reference sequence). The CDR3 sequence is 15 residues long. The V and J ends lost 2 bases and 10 bases, in that order; junction bases with no gene match: 4. CDR3 bases: TGTGCCAGCAGTTTACCGGGACAGGGGGAGTCACCCCTCCACTTT. The encoded protein is CASSLPGQGESPLHF.

The rearrangement links TRBV4-2 to TRBJ2-2; maybe TRBD1 (6 bases). V was shortened by 1 base and J by 4 bases, with 16 bases between the two germline ends. CDR3 length equals 17 residues. Germline values: CDR1 LGHNA, CDR2 YNFKEQ. Written as DNA, the CDR3 is TGTGCCAGCAGCCAAGGAGCCGGGACACCCTTCACCGGGGAGCTGTTTTTT. It codes for CASSQGAGTPFTGELFF.

This clone came up once. J is TRBJ2-2 and V is TRBV19; D not resolved. The CDR3 extends over 14 amino acids. CDR1 LNHDA and CDR2 SQIVND come from the germline V gene (reference sequence). Trimming cost V 6 bases and J 4 bases, with 12 bases left between them. CDR3 in amino acids: CASRRTETTGELFF. The DNA for the CDR3 is TGTGCCAGTAGACGAACAGAGACCACCGGGGAGCTGTTTTTT.

In its sample, this clone was seen once. V is TRBV5-4 and J is TRBJ1-2; 10 bases line up with TRBD1. V trimming: 4 bases; J trimming: 4 bases; junction bases outside the gene matches: 7. CDR1 is SGHNT and CDR2 is YYREEE in the germline V gene (reference sequence). The CDR3 spans 15 residues. The CDR3 here is CASSPGTGVGYGYTF. The CDR3 DNA reads as TGTGCCAGCAGCCCCGGGACAGGGGTGGGCTATGGCTACACCTTC.

This chain uses TRBV7-9 with TRBJ1-1, with D perhaps matching TRBD1 (6 bases). The germline V and J ends were trimmed by 4 bases and 0 bases, with 12 bases remaining between them. This CDR3 is 15 amino acids long. Looked up from germline, CDR1 is SEHNR and CDR2 is FQNEAQ (reference sequence). The CDR3 DNA reads as TGTGCCAGCAGCTCCACAGGGACCTTGAACACTGAAGCTTTCTTT. Its protein is CASSSTGTLNTEAFF.

The V and J genes are TRBV28 and TRBJ1-5; the match to TRBD1 covers 9 bases. V gave up 2 bases and J gave up 2 bases; unmatched junction bases: 7. The CDR3 has 17 amino acids. From germline, CDR1 is MDHEN and CDR2 SYDVKM. CDR3 sequence reads: CASSLPGQGKGNQPQHF. The CDR3 region has the DNA TGTGCCAGCAGTTTACCAGGACAGGGGAAAGGCAATCAGCCCCAGCATTTT.

The V call is TRBV6-5, the J call TRBJ1-5; D perhaps matches TRBD1 (6 bases). The V end was cut by 5 bases, the J end by 3 bases, with 14 bases between. This CDR3 has 15 amino acids. CDR1 is MNHEY, CDR2 SVGAGI, per germline. In DNA form, the CDR3 reads TGTGCCAGCAGTAGGGGGGGGTATAACAATCAGCCCCAGCATTTT. This translates into CASSRGGYNNQPQHF.

CDR3 DNA: TGTGCCACCAGTGATTTGTCTAGCGGGAGCACAGATACGCAGTATTTT. Its protein product is CATSDLSSGSTDTQYF. The rearrangement joins TRBV24-1 to TRBJ2-3; the match to TRBD2 covers 8 bases. V lost 0 bases to trimming and J lost 0 bases; unmatched junction nucleotides: 1. The germline V gene encodes CDR1 KGHDR and CDR2 SFDVKD. The CDR3 runs to 16 residues.

This chain joins TRBV4-1 and TRBJ2-5; a weak D match, TRBD1 (6 bases). The V gene's germline CDR1 is MGHRA and CDR2 YSYEKL. The CDR3 sequence is 14 residues long. Trimming pared 4 bases from V and 7 bases from J, leaving 16 bases between. This CDR3 reads CASSRIQGEGTQYF. Written as DNA, the CDR3 is TGCGCCAGCAGCCGAATACAGGGTGAGGGGACCCAGTACTTC.

This clone came up once. The chain combines TRBV4-1 with TRBJ2-5; TRBD1 matches 10 bases. The V segment lost 4 bases and the J segment 1 base; nucleotides outside the gene matches: 6. The V gene's germline CDR1 is MGHRA and CDR2 YSYEKL. The CDR3 length is 16 residues. The CDR3 here is CASSPGQGSSQETQYF. The CDR3 DNA follows: TGCGCCAGCAGCCCGGGACAGGGGTCTTCCCAAGAGACCCAGTACTTC.

The chain couples TRBV15 to TRBJ2-7; a weak D match, TRBD1 (5 bases). This CDR3 is built from 14 residues. Trimming took 1 base from V and 2 from J, leaving 9 bases between them. The germline V gene has CDR1 LNHNV and CDR2 YYDKDF (reference sequence). The CDR3 nucleotides are TGTGCCACCAGCAGAGTTGACAGTCCCTACGAGCAGTACTTC. The encoded protein is CATSRVDSPYEQYF.

This clone has a single count. The chain recombines TRBV27 with TRBJ1-2; TRBD1 agrees at 9 bases. The CDR3 sequence is 16 residues long. The germline V gene encodes CDR1 MNHEY and CDR2 SMNVEV (reference sequence). V lost 5 bases to trimming and J lost 4 bases; unmatched junction nucleotides: 11. This CDR3 is CASSITLTGGFYGYTF. As DNA, the CDR3 is TGTGCCAGCAGTATAACCTTAACAGGGGGCTTCTATGGCTACACCTTC.

The chain has TRBV9 and TRBJ2-1; 7 bases align to TRBD2. The V segment lost 0 bases and the J segment 4 bases; nucleotides outside the gene matches: 4. CDR1 is SGDLS, CDR2 YYNGEE, per germline. The CDR3 is made up of 15 amino acids. CDR3 sequence reads: CASSVGGLDYNEQFF. The CDR3 DNA sequence: TGTGCCAGCAGCGTAGGAGGACTAGATTACAATGAGCAGTTCTTC.